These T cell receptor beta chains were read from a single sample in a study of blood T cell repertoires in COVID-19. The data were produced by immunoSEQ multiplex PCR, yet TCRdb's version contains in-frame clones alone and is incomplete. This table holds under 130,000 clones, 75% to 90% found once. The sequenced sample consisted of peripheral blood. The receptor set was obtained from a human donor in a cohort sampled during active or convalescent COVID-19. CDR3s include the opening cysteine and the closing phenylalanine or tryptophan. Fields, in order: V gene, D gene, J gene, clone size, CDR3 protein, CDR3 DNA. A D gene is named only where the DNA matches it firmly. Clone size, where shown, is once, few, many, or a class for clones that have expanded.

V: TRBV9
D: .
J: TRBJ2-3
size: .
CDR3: CASSTWTASTDTQYF
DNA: TGTGCCAGCAGCACCTGGACAGCTAGCACAGATACGCAGTATTTT

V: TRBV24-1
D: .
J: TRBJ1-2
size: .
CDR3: CATSPPKGSYTF
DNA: TGTGCCACCAGTCCCCCGAAGGGGAGCTACACCTTC

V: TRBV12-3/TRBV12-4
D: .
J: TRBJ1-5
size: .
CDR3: CASGSYSNQPQHF
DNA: TGTGCCTCAGGGTCATATAGCAATCAGCCCCAGCATTTT

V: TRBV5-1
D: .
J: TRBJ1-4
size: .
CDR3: CASSLNGEGEKLFF
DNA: TGCGCCAGCAGCTTGAATGGGGAGGGCGAAAAACTGTTTTTT

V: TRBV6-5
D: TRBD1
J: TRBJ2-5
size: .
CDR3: CASRRQGKDLETQYF
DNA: TGTGCCAGCAGGAGACAGGGAAAAGACCTAGAGACCCAGTACTTC

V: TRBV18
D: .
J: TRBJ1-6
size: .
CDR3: CASSPVGNRERNSPLHF
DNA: TGTGCCAGCTCACCGGTGGGTAACAGGGAGAGGAATTCACCCCTCCACTTT

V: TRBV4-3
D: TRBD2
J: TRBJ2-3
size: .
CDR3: CASSQDRTSGTRTDTQYF
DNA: TGCGCCAGCAGCCAAGATAGGACTAGCGGGACCCGCACAGATACGCAGTATTTT

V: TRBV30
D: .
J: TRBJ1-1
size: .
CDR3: CASSVGGRVTEAFF
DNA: TGTGCTTCCAGTGTGGGGGGGCGCGTCACTGAAGCTTTCTTT

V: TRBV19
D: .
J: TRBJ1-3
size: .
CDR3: CASNRPGLAGNTIYF
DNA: TGTGCCAGTAACCGACCAGGGTTGGCTGGAAACACCATATATTTT

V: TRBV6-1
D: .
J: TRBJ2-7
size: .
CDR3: CASSGRTAGSSYEQYF
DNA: TGTGCCAGCAGTGGACGGACAGCCGGCTCGTCCTACGAGCAGTACTTC

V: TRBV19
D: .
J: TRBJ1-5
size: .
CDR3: CASKLAGYLNQPQHF
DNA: TGTGCCAGTAAGTTGGCGGGGTACCTAAATCAGCCCCAGCATTTT

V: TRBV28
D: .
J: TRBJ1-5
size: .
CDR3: CASDNPLRPQHF
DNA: TGTGCCAGCGACAACCCGCTTCGGCCCCAGCATTTT

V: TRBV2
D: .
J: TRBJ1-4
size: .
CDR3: CASRKQGLNEKLFF
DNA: TGTGCCAGCAGGAAACAGGGCCTTAATGAAAAACTGTTTTTT

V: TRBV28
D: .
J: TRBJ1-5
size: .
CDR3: CASSLGQSNQPQHF
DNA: TGTGCCAGCAGCTTGGGACAAAGCAATCAGCCCCAGCATTTT

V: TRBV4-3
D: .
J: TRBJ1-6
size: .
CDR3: CASSQLGADSPLHF
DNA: TGCGCCAGCAGCCAATTGGGGGCGGATTCACCCCTCCACTTT

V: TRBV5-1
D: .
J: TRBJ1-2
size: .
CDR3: CASSLSASYGYTF
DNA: TGCGCCAGCAGCTTGTCGGCTAGCTATGGCTACACCTTC

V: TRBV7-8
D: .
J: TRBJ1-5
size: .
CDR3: CASSLVPDQPQHF
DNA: TGTGCCAGCAGCTTAGTACCGGATCAGCCCCAGCATTTT

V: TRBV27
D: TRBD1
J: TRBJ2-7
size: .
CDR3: CASRDRVYYEQYF
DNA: TGTGCCAGTCGGGACAGGGTATACTACGAGCAGTACTTC

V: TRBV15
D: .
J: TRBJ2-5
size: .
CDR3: CATSTGSQGLGETQYF
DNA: TGTGCCACCAGCACAGGTTCTCAGGGTCTGGGAGAGACCCAGTACTTC

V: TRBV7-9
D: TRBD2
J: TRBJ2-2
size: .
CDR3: CASSSPGLAGTGELFF
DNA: TGTGCCAGCAGCTCACCTGGACTAGCGGGGACCGGGGAGCTGTTTTTT

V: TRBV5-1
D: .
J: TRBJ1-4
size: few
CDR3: CASSRKGDEKLFF
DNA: TGCGCCAGCAGTAGAAAGGGGGATGAAAAACTGTTTTTT